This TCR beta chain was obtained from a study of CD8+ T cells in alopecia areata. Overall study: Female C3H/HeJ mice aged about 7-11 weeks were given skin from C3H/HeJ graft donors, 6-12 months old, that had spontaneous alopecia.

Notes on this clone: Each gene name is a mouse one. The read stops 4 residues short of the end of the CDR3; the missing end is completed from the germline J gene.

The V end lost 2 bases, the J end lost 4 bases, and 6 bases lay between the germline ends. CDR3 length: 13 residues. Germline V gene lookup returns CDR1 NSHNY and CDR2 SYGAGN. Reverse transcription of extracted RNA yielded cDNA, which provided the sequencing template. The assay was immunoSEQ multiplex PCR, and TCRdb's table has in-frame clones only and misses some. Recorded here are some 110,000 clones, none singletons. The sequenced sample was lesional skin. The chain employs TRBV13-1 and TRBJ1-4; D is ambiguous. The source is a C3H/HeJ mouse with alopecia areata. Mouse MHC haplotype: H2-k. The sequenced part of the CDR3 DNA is TGTGCCAGCAGTGAAACAGTCAACGAA. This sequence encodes CASSETVNE. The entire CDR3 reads CASSETVNERLFF.